A selection of T cell receptor beta chains follows, all from one sample in a study of cytomegalovirus exposure and HLA in healthy donors. Data came from immunoSEQ multiplex PCR; TCRdb stores just in-frame clones and leaves some out. The sample holds more than 90,000 clones, roughly 74% seen once. Material for sequencing was PBMCs. Receptor source: a woman aged 25-40 years in good health and CMV-seronegative. The CDR3 runs from the conserved cysteine through the conserved F or W. The order of the fields is clone size, V gene, J gene, D gene, CDR3 protein, CDR3 DNA. A D gene is named only where the DNA matches it firmly. Only part of the rows carry a size: once, few, many, or a class if the clone is expanded.

few	TRBV5-1	TRBJ1-1	-	CASSSGHVVGTEAFF	TGCGCCAGCAGCTCCGGTCATGTTGTCGGCACTGAAGCTTTCTTT
-	TRBV5-6	TRBJ2-1	-	CASSLGGIRSYNEQFF	TGTGCCAGCAGCTTGGGAGGCATACGCTCCTACAATGAGCAGTTCTTC
-	TRBV6-5	TRBJ1-1	TRBD1	CASKTGGFLGEAFF	TGTGCCAGCAAGACAGGGGGCTTTCTTGGTGAAGCTTTCTTT
few	TRBV6-5	TRBJ2-7	-	CASSYPGTYEQYF	TGTGCCAGCAGTTACCCGGGAACCTACGAGCAGTACTTC
-	TRBV30	TRBJ2-1	TRBD2	CAWSRTSGGFYNEQFF	TGTGCCTGGAGCCGGACTAGCGGGGGGTTTTACAATGAGCAGTTCTTC
-	TRBV19	TRBJ1-5	-	CASSPSTGQPQHF	TGTGCCAGTAGTCCCTCAACAGGTCAGCCCCAGCATTTT
-	TRBV5-1	TRBJ1-4	TRBD1	CASSLPSGTGSEKLFF	TGCGCCAGCAGCTTGCCCTCCGGGACAGGGAGTGAAAAACTGTTTTTT
-	TRBV10-3	TRBJ2-7	-	CAITPGGNSYEQYF	TGTGCCATCACTCCCGGAGGTAATTCCTACGAGCAGTACTTC
-	TRBV7-9	TRBJ2-1	-	CASSLAHQFNSYNEQFF	TGTGCCAGCAGCTTAGCCCATCAGTTCAATTCCTACAATGAGCAGTTCTTC
-	TRBV19	TRBJ1-5	-	CASSPMTGGNQPQHF	TGTGCCAGTAGTCCGATGACCGGGGGAAATCAGCCCCAGCATTTT
-	TRBV6-1	TRBJ2-7	TRBD1	CASSVTRDRDSEQYF	TGTGCCAGCAGTGTCACGCGGGACAGGGACAGCGAGCAGTACTTC
-	TRBV7-2	TRBJ2-2	-	CASSKAGTGELFF	TGTGCCAGCAGCAAGGCGGGGACCGGGGAGCTGTTTTTT
-	TRBV18	TRBJ1-6	TRBD1	CASSPGTGNSPLHF	TGTGCCAGCTCACCAGGGACAGGGAATTCACCCCTCCACTTT
once	TRBV14	TRBJ1-1	-	CASGRGGTEAFF	TGTGCCAGCGGCCGGGGGGGCACTGAAGCTTTCTTT
-	TRBV6-5	TRBJ1-1	TRBD1	CASTYRGLEAFF	TGTGCCAGCACCTACAGGGGCCTTGAAGCTTTCTTT
-	TRBV30	TRBJ1-1	-	CAWRGTLREAFF	TGTGCCTGGAGAGGGACACTGCGTGAAGCTTTCTTT
-	TRBV6-1	TRBJ1-1	-	CASSGQMNTEAFF	TGTGCCAGCTCCGGACAGATGAACACTGAAGCTTTCTTT
-	TRBV19	TRBJ1-1	-	CASSMSDMNTEAFF	TGTGCCAGTAGTATGAGCGATATGAACACTGAAGCTTTCTTT
-	TRBV10-3	TRBJ1-1	-	CAISELAENTEAFF	TGTGCCATCAGTGAACTAGCAGAGAACACTGAAGCTTTCTTT
-	TRBV13	TRBJ1-1	TRBD1	CASSPRGGQAHTEAFF	TGTGCCAGCAGCCCGAGGGGGGGACAGGCTCACACTGAAGCTTTCTTT
few	TRBV27	TRBJ1-2	TRBD1	CASSFRGRDGYTF	TGTGCCAGCAGTTTCAGGGGGCGTGATGGCTACACCTTC
once	TRBV5-1	TRBJ2-7	-	CASSGSWRDPLEQYF	TGCGCCAGCAGCGGCTCCTGGCGGGACCCGCTCGAGCAGTACTTC
-	TRBV29-1	TRBJ1-2	TRBD1	CSVNGQGFGYGYTF	TGCAGCGTGAACGGACAGGGGTTCGGCTATGGCTACACCTTC
-	TRBV4-1	TRBJ2-3	TRBD2	CASSQDLPTSGRPDTQYF	TGCGCCAGCAGCCAAGATCTCCCGACTAGCGGGAGGCCAGATACGCAGTATTTT
few	TRBV27	TRBJ1-3	-	CASSPSSLRNTIYF	TGTGCCAGCAGCCCGTCGAGCCTAAGAAACACCATATATTTT
-	TRBV30	TRBJ1-3	-	CAWSVWAPRRVFGNTIYF	TGTGCCTGGAGTGTATGGGCCCCTCGCAGGGTCTTTGGAAACACCATATATTTT
-	TRBV30	TRBJ2-7	-	CAWNPTGVYEQYF	TGTGCCTGGAACCCAACAGGCGTCTACGAGCAGTACTTC
-	TRBV27	TRBJ2-7	-	CATRGADYEQYF	TGTGCCACCCGGGGGGCAGACTACGAGCAGTACTTC
-	TRBV19	TRBJ1-2	TRBD1	CATTWTGTDLANYGYTF	TGTGCCACCACATGGACAGGAACAGATCTAGCTAACTATGGCTACACCTTC
-	TRBV7-9	TRBJ2-7	-	CASSLEGGKSYEQYF	TGTGCCAGCAGCTTAGAGGGCGGGAAATCCTACGAGCAGTACTTC
-	TRBV29-1	TRBJ1-2	-	CSGRTPGQGYTF	TGCAGCGGTAGGACTCCGGGTCAGGGCTACACCTTC
-	TRBV27	TRBJ1-1	TRBD1	CASSPLNRGSTEAFF	TGTGCCAGCAGCCCACTGAACAGGGGGTCCACTGAAGCTTTCTTT
-	TRBV6-5	TRBJ2-1	TRBD1	CASRGGTGRVNEQFF	TGTGCCAGCAGGGGCGGGACAGGGAGGGTAAATGAGCAGTTCTTC
-	TRBV6-5	TRBJ1-3	-	CASSYGNTIYF	TGTGCCAGCAGTTATGGCAACACCATATATTTT
-	TRBV27	TRBJ2-6	-	CASRILGVSGANVLTF	TGTGCCAGCAGAATCTTAGGGGTCTCTGGGGCCAACGTCCTGACTTTC
-	TRBV5-1	TRBJ2-2	-	CASRLDNAGELFF	TGCGCCAGCAGATTGGACAACGCCGGGGAGCTGTTTTTT
-	TRBV5-1	TRBJ2-2	-	CASSFPDTGELFF	TGCGCCAGCAGCTTCCCGGACACCGGGGAGCTGTTTTTT
-	TRBV7-2	TRBJ1-6	-	CASSLDLSPLHF	TGTGCCAGCAGCTTAGATCTATCACCCCTCCACTTT
-	TRBV10-3	TRBJ2-6	-	CAIRNGSSGANVLTF	TGTGCCATCAGAAACGGGAGCTCTGGGGCCAACGTCCTGACTTTC
-	TRBV6-5	TRBJ1-6	-	CASRPGSYNSPLHF	TGTGCCAGCAGACCGGGCTCCTATAATTCACCCCTCCACTTT
once	TRBV10-3	TRBJ1-2	-	CAISDGQRHGYTF	TGTGCCATCAGTGACGGACAGCGTCATGGCTACACCTTC
-	TRBV5-8	TRBJ1-2	-	CAAVPGESYGYTF	TGTGCCGCAGTTCCAGGGGAGTCCTATGGCTACACCTTC
-	TRBV7-9	TRBJ1-1	-	CASSYETITEAFF	TGTGCCAGCAGCTACGAGACAATCACTGAAGCTTTCTTT
-	TRBV7-8	TRBJ1-1	TRBD1	CASSLGQGISNTEAFF	TGTGCCAGCAGCCTGGGACAGGGAATCTCGAACACTGAAGCTTTCTTT
-	TRBV19	TRBJ2-7	-	CASSIQFSASYEQYF	TGTGCCAGTAGTATCCAGTTCAGCGCGTCCTACGAGCAGTACTTC
-	TRBV6-1	TRBJ2-7	TRBD1	CASDPGQMYEQYF	TGTGCCAGCGACCCGGGACAGATGTACGAGCAGTACTTC
-	TRBV15	TRBJ2-7	TRBD1	CATSSFAWDSSYEQYF	TGTGCCACCAGCTCATTCGCTTGGGACAGCTCCTACGAGCAGTACTTC
-	TRBV11-2	TRBJ2-1	TRBD2	CASSLVASGSANEQFF	TGTGCCAGCAGCTTAGTGGCTAGCGGGAGTGCGAATGAGCAGTTCTTC
-	TRBV9	TRBJ1-2	-	CASSVEISGDGYTF	TGTGCCAGCAGCGTAGAGATTTCGGGGGATGGCTACACCTTC
-	TRBV5-6	TRBJ1-2	-	CATFWGVSPYGYTF	TGTGCCACCTTCTGGGGGGTCTCACCCTATGGCTACACCTTC
-	TRBV30	TRBJ1-3	-	CAWSVQGSGNTIYF	TGTGCCTGGAGTGTTCAGGGGTCTGGAAACACCATATATTTT
-	TRBV6-5	TRBJ1-1	-	CASSYSKGELNTEAFF	TGTGCCAGCAGTTACTCGAAGGGGGAGTTGAACACTGAAGCTTTCTTT
few	TRBV6-5	TRBJ1-4	TRBD1	CASSYGQGGEKLFF	TGTGCCAGCAGTTACGGACAGGGGGGTGAAAAACTGTTTTTT
-	TRBV30	TRBJ1-1	TRBD1	CAWKQGVGTEAFF	TGTGCCTGGAAACAGGGGGTAGGCACTGAAGCTTTCTTT